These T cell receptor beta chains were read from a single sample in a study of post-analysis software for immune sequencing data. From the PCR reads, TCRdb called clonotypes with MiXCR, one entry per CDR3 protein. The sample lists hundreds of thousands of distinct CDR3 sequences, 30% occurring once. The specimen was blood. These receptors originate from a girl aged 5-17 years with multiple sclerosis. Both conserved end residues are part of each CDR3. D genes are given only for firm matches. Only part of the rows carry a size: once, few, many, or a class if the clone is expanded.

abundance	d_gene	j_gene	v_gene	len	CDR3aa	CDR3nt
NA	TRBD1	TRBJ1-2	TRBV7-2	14	CASSFAGTGSGYTF	TGTGCCAGCAGCTTCGCCGGGACAGGGTCAGGCTACACCTTC
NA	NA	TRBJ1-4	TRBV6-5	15	CASSYSGTAAEKLFF	TGTGCCAGCAGTTACTCCGGGACTGCCGCTGAAAAACTGTTTTTT
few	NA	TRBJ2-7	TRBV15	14	CATSRDRGTYEQYF	TGTGCCACCAGCAGAGATCGAGGGACCTACGAGCAGTACTTC
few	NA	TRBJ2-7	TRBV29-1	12	CSVEGPNYEQYF	TGCAGCGTTGAGGGCCCGAACTACGAGCAGTACTTC
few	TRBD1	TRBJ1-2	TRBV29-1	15	CSVLPTGGRSEGYTF	TGCAGCGTCCTCCCGACAGGGGGACGGTCGGAAGGCTACACCTTC
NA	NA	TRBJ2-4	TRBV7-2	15	CASSLDEVPKNIQYF	TGTGCCAGCAGCTTAGATGAGGTTCCCAAAAACATTCAGTACTTC
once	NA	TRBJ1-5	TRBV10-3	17	CAISESAGQDSNQPQHF	TGTGCCATCAGTGAGTCCGCAGGGCAGGATAGCAATCAGCCCCAGCATTTT
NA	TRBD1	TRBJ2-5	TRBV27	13	CASSFGDREDQYF	TGTGCCAGCAGTTTCGGGGACAGGGAGGATCAGTACTTC
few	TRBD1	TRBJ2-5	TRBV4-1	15	CASSHTWTGEETQYF	TGCGCCAGCAGCCACACGTGGACAGGGGAAGAGACCCAGTACTTC
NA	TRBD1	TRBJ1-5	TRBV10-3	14	CAISGTGGEQPQHF	TGTGCCATCAGTGGGACAGGCGGAGAACAGCCCCAGCATTTT
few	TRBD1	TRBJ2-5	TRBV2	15	CASKIQGAPRETQYF	TGTGCCAGTAAGATACAGGGGGCGCCACGGGAGACCCAGTACTTC